The rows below give T cell receptor beta chains drawn from one sample of a study of blood T cell repertoires in COVID-19. Some clones are missing from TCRdb's copy, which holds only in-frame ones; the method was immunoSEQ multiplex PCR. Found here are tens of thousands of clones, about 92% of them singletons; the top ten hold roughly 2.1%. Input material: peripheral blood. Every receptor here comes from a man in his forties or fifties with acute or convalescent COVID-19. The CDR3 runs from the conserved cysteine through the conserved F or W. The D gene is left open where the match is weak. Size tells how often a clone was seen (once, few, many) or the class of an expanded clone, and some rows leave it out.

CASSQEWGDTEAFF	TGTGCCAGCAGCCAAGAATGGGGGGACACTGAAGCTTTCTTT	TRBV3-1/TRBV3-2	TRBJ1-1	once	.
CASSDLAGRSDTQYF	TGTGCCAGCAGCGACCTAGCGGGGAGGTCAGATACGCAGTATTTT	TRBV7-2	TRBJ2-3	.	TRBD2
CASRDRDGDEKLFF	TGTGCCAGCAGGGACAGGGACGGAGATGAAAAACTGTTTTTT	TRBV6-5	TRBJ1-4	once	TRBD1
CASSLAQNGYTF	TGCGCCAGCAGCTTGGCGCAGAATGGCTACACCTTC	TRBV5-1	TRBJ1-2	.	.
CASRSGRSNEQFF	TGTGCCAGTAGGAGCGGGAGGTCTAATGAGCAGTTCTTC	TRBV19	TRBJ2-1	.	TRBD2
CASSPLSGRDSGELFF	TGTGCCAGCAGCCCCCTTAGCGGGAGGGATTCCGGGGAGCTGTTTTTT	TRBV4-2	TRBJ2-2	.	TRBD2
CASSAWDRDGYTF	TGTGCCAGCAGTGCCTGGGACAGGGATGGCTACACCTTC	TRBV12-3/TRBV12-4	TRBJ1-2	.	TRBD1
CASSLKGLREYF	TGTGCCAGCAGTTTAAAGGGACTTAGGGAGTACTTC	TRBV28	TRBJ2-7	.	.
CASSSYRETQYF	TGTGCCAGCAGCTCCTATCGAGAGACCCAGTACTTC	TRBV7-6	TRBJ2-5	once	.
CASSLVSPPTDTQYF	TGTGCCAGCAGCTTAGTCTCCCCTCCCACAGATACGCAGTATTTT	TRBV7-6	TRBJ2-3	.	.
CASSLGGTETQYF	TGTGCCAGCAGCCTCGGGGGGACGGAGACCCAGTACTTC	TRBV9	TRBJ2-5	.	TRBD2
CASSPRLGNTEAFF	TGCGCCAGCAGCCCGCGACTTGGGAACACTGAAGCTTTCTTT	TRBV5-1	TRBJ1-1	.	.
CASGLASNTEAFF	TGTGCTAGTGGTTTGGCTTCGAACACTGAAGCTTTCTTT	TRBV12-5	TRBJ1-1	.	.
CASSEGGNGGETQYF	TGCGCCAGCAGTGAGGGAGGCAACGGGGGAGAGACCCAGTACTTC	TRBV10-1	TRBJ2-5	.	.
CASSSKGQGGEQYF	TGTGCCAGCAGCTCGAAGGGACAGGGCGGCGAGCAGTACTTC	TRBV7-8	TRBJ2-7	.	TRBD1
CANFAGAGGYTF	TGTGCCAATTTCGCGGGGGCCGGGGGCTACACCTTC	TRBV6-5	TRBJ1-2	.	.
CASSTKQGWYQPQHF	TGTGCCAGCAGCACTAAACAGGGTTGGTATCAGCCCCAGCATTTT	TRBV5-6	TRBJ1-5	.	.
CASSKDGGRETQYF	TGTGCCAGCAGTAAAGACGGCGGAAGAGAGACCCAGTACTTC	TRBV28	TRBJ2-5	.	.
CASSEVGGITEAFF	TGTGCCAGCAGTGAAGTTGGGGGCATCACTGAAGCTTTCTTT	TRBV6-1	TRBJ1-1	.	.
CASSTRQGETGELFF	TGTGCCAGTAGTACCCGACAGGGGGAAACCGGGGAGCTGTTTTTT	TRBV19	TRBJ2-2	.	TRBD1
CASPSGVDSGANVLTF	TGCGCCAGCCCCTCAGGGGTGGACTCTGGGGCCAACGTCCTGACTTTC	TRBV23-1	TRBJ2-6	.	.
CASSPPGTGNTIYF	TGTGCCAGCAGTCCCCCAGGGACTGGAAACACCATATATTTT	TRBV6-5	TRBJ1-3	.	.
CASRSDRGLYNEQFF	TGTGCCAGCAGATCCGACAGGGGGCTTTACAATGAGCAGTTCTTC	TRBV6-5	TRBJ2-1	.	TRBD1
CASSEGLMNTEAFF	TGTGCCAGCAGTGAAGGGCTCATGAACACTGAAGCTTTCTTT	TRBV6-1	TRBJ1-1	.	.
CASSLTSSTDTQYF	TGTGCCAGCAGCTTGACTAGCAGCACAGATACGCAGTATTTT	TRBV5-4	TRBJ2-3	.	.
CASSQSGTGSKTQYF	TGCGCCAGCAGCCAATCCGGGACAGGGTCGAAGACCCAGTACTTC	TRBV4-1	TRBJ2-5	.	TRBD1
CASSLTGKANQPQHF	TGTGCCAGCAGCTTAACAGGGAAGGCCAATCAGCCCCAGCATTTT	TRBV7-2	TRBJ1-5	once	.
CASSSSGMEPVETQYF	TGTGCCAGCAGTTCTAGCGGGATGGAGCCAGTGGAGACCCAGTACTTC	TRBV28	TRBJ2-5	.	TRBD2
CASTSVSTQYF	TGTGCCAGCACTTCAGTGTCCACCCAGTACTTC	TRBV6-6	TRBJ2-5	once	.
CASSEEGGAGTEAFF	TGTGCCAGCAGTGAAGAGGGGGGGGCAGGCACTGAAGCTTTCTTT	TRBV2	TRBJ1-1	.	.
CASSSSGQPQHF	TGTGCCAGCAGCAGCAGCGGACAGCCCCAGCATTTT	TRBV28	TRBJ1-5	.	.
CASSLVTSGYNEQFF	TGTGCCAGCAGCTTAGTGACTAGCGGCTACAATGAGCAGTTCTTC	TRBV7-2	TRBJ2-1	.	TRBD2
CASREHGAGELFF	TGCGCCAGCAGGGAACATGGGGCTGGGGAGCTGTTTTTT	TRBV5-1	TRBJ2-2	.	.
CASRADTPNYGYTF	TGTGCCAGCAGGGCCGATACGCCTAACTATGGCTACACCTTC	TRBV6-5	TRBJ1-2	.	.
CASSQTRGADTQYF	TGTGCCAGCAGCCAGACTAGAGGTGCAGATACGCAGTATTTT	TRBV3-1/TRBV3-2	TRBJ2-3	.	.
CASSNQGPNQPQHF	TGCGCCAGCAGCAACCAGGGCCCTAATCAGCCCCAGCATTTT	TRBV10-2	TRBJ1-5	once	.
CASGGYQETQYF	TGTGCCAGCGGGGGGTACCAAGAGACCCAGTACTTC	TRBV7-8	TRBJ2-5	.	.
CASSPRGGTEAFF	TGTGCCAGCAGTCCCCGGGGAGGTACTGAAGCTTTCTTT	TRBV27	TRBJ1-1	.	.
CASRPAFTGGYYNSPLHF	TGTGCCAGCAGGCCCGCCTTCACAGGGGGCTACTATAATTCACCCCTCCACTTT	TRBV27	TRBJ1-6	.	TRBD1
CATGGTTEAFF	TGTGCCACCGGAGGGACCACTGAAGCTTTCTTT	TRBV28	TRBJ1-1	once	.
CASRRGNEQFF	TGTGCCAGCCGGAGAGGCAATGAGCAGTTCTTC	TRBV6-5	TRBJ2-1	.	.
CASSDSTERDEKLFF	TGTGCCAGCAGCGATTCGACAGAAAGGGATGAAAAACTGTTTTTT	TRBV9	TRBJ1-4	.	.
CASYDRDGGQPQHF	TGTGCCAGCTATGACAGGGATGGGGGTCAGCCCCAGCATTTT	TRBV6-5	TRBJ1-5	once	TRBD1
CATSDSGLAGGRSYNEQFF	TGTGCCACCAGTGATTCGGGACTAGCGGGAGGCCGCTCCTACAATGAGCAGTTCTTC	TRBV24-1	TRBJ2-1	.	TRBD2
CASSLGGRGTEAFF	TGTGCCAGCAGCTTGGGCGGCAGGGGGACTGAAGCTTTCTTT	TRBV5-6	TRBJ1-1	.	TRBD1
CASSELENSPLHF	TGTGCCAGCAGTGAATTGGAGAATTCACCCCTCCACTTT	TRBV25-1	TRBJ1-6	.	.
CASRTPNSGANVLTF	TGTGCCAGCAGAACCCCTAACTCTGGGGCCAACGTCCTGACTTTC	TRBV6-5	TRBJ2-6	few	.
CASSSPGTGGNTIYF	TGTGCCAGCAGCTCACCCGGGACAGGAGGAAACACCATATATTTT	TRBV7-2	TRBJ1-3	.	TRBD1
CASSFRTSGVTNEQFF	TGTGCCAGCAGTTTTAGGACTAGCGGGGTAACGAATGAGCAGTTCTTC	TRBV5-5	TRBJ2-1	.	TRBD2
CASSWEDRTLAKNIQYF	TGTGCCAGCTCGTGGGAGGACAGGACGCTAGCCAAAAACATTCAGTACTTC	TRBV2	TRBJ2-4	.	.
CASSPLAATDTQYF	TGTGCCAGCTCACCCCTAGCGGCCACAGATACGCAGTATTTT	TRBV18	TRBJ2-3	.	TRBD2
CASSQDSGGITDTQYF	TGCGCCAGCAGCCAAGATAGCGGGGGGATCACAGATACGCAGTATTTT	TRBV4-3	TRBJ2-3	.	TRBD2
CASSLDVGGTTRHEQFF	TGTGCCAGCAGCTTGGATGTCGGTGGGACTACCCGTCATGAGCAGTTCTTC	TRBV5-8	TRBJ2-1	.	TRBD2
CASSAGQENTEAFF	TGCGCCAGCAGCGCTGGACAGGAGAACACTGAAGCTTTCTTT	TRBV5-1	TRBJ1-1	.	TRBD1
CASSYEGNTEAFF	TGTGCCAGCAGTTACGAGGGGAACACTGAAGCTTTCTTT	TRBV6-2/TRBV6-3	TRBJ1-1	.	.